A selection of T cell receptor beta chains follows, all from one sample in a study of multiple sclerosis patients with progressive multifocal leukoencephalopathy. Some clones are missing from TCRdb's copy, which holds only in-frame ones; the method was immunoSEQ multiplex PCR. The sample yields under 35,000 clones, roughly 90% seen once. The source material was PBMCs, sampled from a patient treated with natalizumab. Source of these receptors: a woman aged 40 to 55 with progressive multifocal leukoencephalopathy. Both conserved end residues are part of each CDR3. The D gene is left open where the match is weak. Clone size is shown for a subset of rows, as once, few, many or a class of expanded clone.

D	V	J	size	CDR3	DNA
TRBD1	TRBV18	TRBJ2-5	.	CASSLGQGAETQYF	TGTGCCAGCTCACTTGGACAGGGAGCAGAGACCCAGTACTTC
.	TRBV4-3	TRBJ2-7	.	CASSQDLNPSYEQYF	TGCGCCAGCAGCCAAGATCTAAACCCCTCCTACGAGCAGTACTTC
TRBD2	TRBV27	TRBJ2-3	.	CASSSSLLAGGYTDTQYF	TGTGCCAGCAGTTCTTCCCTCCTAGCGGGAGGGTACACAGATACGCAGTATTTT
.	TRBV7-2	TRBJ2-7	once	CASSLPPYEQYF	TGTGCCAGCAGCTTACCTCCCTACGAGCAGTACTTC
TRBD2	TRBV4-3	TRBJ2-1	.	CASSPPWGGNNEQFF	TGCGCCAGCAGCCCCCCATGGGGGGGAAACAATGAGCAGTTCTTC
.	TRBV7-2	TRBJ2-1	.	CASSLEASTYNEQFF	TGTGCCAGCAGCTTAGAAGCAAGCACCTACAATGAGCAGTTCTTC
.	TRBV9	TRBJ2-6	.	CASSASAGSSSGANVLTF	TGTGCCAGCAGCGCCTCGGCAGGCTCGTCTTCTGGGGCCAACGTCCTGACTTTC
.	TRBV7-6	TRBJ2-3	.	CASSFSSTSTDTQYF	TGTGCCAGCAGCTTCAGTAGTACTAGCACAGATACGCAGTATTTT
.	TRBV19	TRBJ2-3	.	CASSVRGLLLDTQYF	TGTGCCAGTAGCGTCAGGGGCCTCCTTTTGGATACGCAGTATTTT
TRBD1	TRBV7-3	TRBJ2-5	.	CASSHDRGETQYF	TGTGCCAGCAGCCACGACAGGGGAGAGACCCAGTACTTC
.	TRBV18	TRBJ2-7	.	CASSRRQASYEQYF	TGTGCCAGCTCCCGACGACAAGCCTCCTACGAGCAGTACTTC
.	TRBV4-1	TRBJ1-1	.	CASSQDRLGWGEAFF	TGCGCCAGCAGCCAAGATAGGTTAGGGTGGGGAGAAGCTTTCTTT
TRBD1	TRBV28	TRBJ1-5	once	CASSSQGAPDQPQHF	TGTGCCAGCAGCTCTCAGGGGGCCCCAGATCAGCCCCAGCATTTT
.	TRBV7-8	TRBJ1-1	.	CASSLGQGDTEAFF	TGTGCCAGCAGCTTAGGGCAGGGCGACACTGAAGCTTTCTTT
TRBD1	TRBV30	TRBJ2-1	.	CAWSPGTGYNEQFF	TGTGCCTGGAGTCCCGGGACAGGCTACAATGAGCAGTTCTTC
.	TRBV6-5	TRBJ1-1	.	CASSYSPFTEAFF	TGTGCCAGCAGTTATTCTCCTTTCACTGAAGCTTTCTTT
.	TRBV10-3	TRBJ2-2	.	CAISESGPTGELFF	TGTGCCATCAGTGAGTCGGGACCCACCGGGGAGCTGTTTTTT
.	TRBV5-4	TRBJ1-2	.	CASSPSGPGEFYGYTF	TGTGCCAGCAGCCCCTCGGGCCCAGGGGAATTCTATGGCTACACCTTC
.	TRBV6-5	TRBJ1-1	.	CASSYDGGSTEAFF	TGTGCCAGCAGTTATGATGGGGGGAGCACTGAAGCTTTCTTT
.	TRBV5-6	TRBJ1-1	.	CASSFWVDHTEAFF	TGTGCCAGCAGCTTCTGGGTTGACCACACTGAAGCTTTCTTT
TRBD1	TRBV5-1	TRBJ1-2	.	CASSPDRGRNGYTF	TGCGCCAGCAGCCCGGACAGGGGGCGCAATGGCTACACCTTC
TRBD1	TRBV7-2	TRBJ2-7	.	CASSLVLGQGNEQYF	TGTGCCAGCAGCTTAGTGTTGGGACAGGGTAACGAGCAGTACTTC
TRBD2	TRBV30	TRBJ2-5	.	CAWSSSGGLETQYF	TGTGCCTGGTCCTCTAGCGGGGGGCTGGAGACCCAGTACTTC
.	TRBV27	TRBJ1-1	.	CASRGLGGTEAFF	TGTGCCAGCAGGGGCTTAGGGGGGACTGAAGCTTTCTTT
.	TRBV6-5	TRBJ2-7	.	CASSPGTAGGEQYF	TGTGCCAGCAGTCCCGGGACGGCAGGAGGGGAGCAGTACTTC
TRBD2	TRBV14	TRBJ2-7	.	CASSHKIRLAGGYYEQYF	TGTGCCAGCAGCCACAAGATTCGCCTAGCGGGGGGATACTACGAGCAGTACTTC
.	TRBV7-8	TRBJ1-5	.	CASTRDRVYSNQPQHF	TGTGCCAGCACCCGTGACAGAGTTTATAGCAATCAGCCCCAGCATTTT
.	TRBV7-3	TRBJ2-2	.	CASSPYGGQNTGELFF	TGTGCCAGCAGCCCCTACGGTGGTCAGAACACCGGGGAGCTGTTTTTT
.	TRBV2	TRBJ2-7	.	CAIKDPTGDEQYF	TGTGCCATCAAGGACCCGACCGGCGACGAGCAGTACTTC
.	TRBV7-2	TRBJ1-2	.	CASSFGYGYTF	TGTGCCAGCAGCTTTGGGTATGGCTACACCTTC
.	TRBV18	TRBJ1-4	few	CASSTRRREAEKLFF	TGTGCCAGCTCGACCCGCAGGCGGGAAGCTGAAAAACTGTTTTTT
.	TRBV28	TRBJ1-4	.	CASTLGGEKLFF	TGTGCCAGCACCCTGGGGGGTGAAAAACTGTTTTTT
.	TRBV30	TRBJ1-5	.	CAWSDDGPRNQPQHF	TGTGCCTGGAGTGACGATGGGCCCCGGAACCAGCCCCAGCATTTT
.	TRBV2	TRBJ1-3	.	CASSGRKGGNTIYF	TGTGCCAGCAGTGGACGGAAAGGTGGAAACACCATATATTTT
TRBD1	TRBV19	TRBJ2-7	.	CASSEDRGAIYEQYF	TGTGCCAGTAGTGAAGACAGGGGTGCTATCTACGAGCAGTACTTC
.	TRBV14	TRBJ1-1	.	CASSRSMNTEAFF	TGTGCCAGCAGCCGGAGCATGAACACTGAAGCTTTCTTT
.	TRBV15	TRBJ2-7	.	CATSRAGYEQYF	TGTGCCACCAGCAGAGCAGGGTACGAGCAGTACTTC
.	TRBV7-2	TRBJ1-6	.	CASSFDSYNSPLHF	TGTGCCAGCAGCTTCGACTCCTATAATTCACCCCTCCACTTT
.	TRBV6-6	TRBJ2-7	once	CASSTDSYEQYF	TGTGCCAGTTCGACGGATTCCTACGAGCAGTACTTC
.	TRBV7-9	TRBJ2-5	.	CASSLGGGLRETQYF	TGTGCCAGCAGCTTAGGAGGGGGGCTTCGGGAGACCCAGTACTTC
.	TRBV19	TRBJ1-2	.	CASSKDTNYGYTF	TGTGCCAGTAGTAAAGACACCAACTATGGCTACACCTTC
.	TRBV19	TRBJ1-3	few	CASSIDQVLSSGNTIYF	TGTGCCAGTAGTATAGACCAAGTCCTCAGCTCTGGAAACACCATATATTTT
.	TRBV9	TRBJ1-5	few	CASSPRGHSNQPQHF	TGTGCCAGCAGCCCCCGGGGACACTCCAATCAGCCCCAGCATTTT
.	TRBV19	TRBJ1-5	.	CASSRLPGSDQPQHF	TGTGCCAGTAGTCGACTCCCAGGGTCGGATCAGCCCCAGCATTTT
.	TRBV6-1	TRBJ1-2	.	CASKEGGINYGYTF	TGTGCCAGCAAAGAGGGAGGGATTAACTATGGCTACACCTTC
.	TRBV19	TRBJ1-5	once	CASTGGASRVRNQPQHF	TGTGCCAGTACTGGTGGGGCCTCCCGTGTTAGGAATCAGCCCCAGCATTTT
TRBD1	TRBV7-9	TRBJ1-4	few	CASSLLGQENEKLFF	TGTGCCAGCAGCCTTTTGGGACAGGAGAATGAAAAACTGTTTTTT
.	TRBV7-2	TRBJ2-7	.	CASSEAGVNTYEQYF	TGTGCCAGCAGTGAGGCGGGCGTAAACACCTACGAGCAGTACTTC
.	TRBV5-1	TRBJ1-1	.	CASSLWPGNTEAFF	TGCGCCAGCAGCTTGTGGCCGGGGAACACTGAAGCTTTCTTT
.	TRBV11-1	TRBJ2-7	.	CASSPRDFASYEQYF	TGTGCCAGCAGCCCCCGGGACTTTGCCTCCTACGAGCAGTACTTC